This TCR beta chain was captured by sequencing in a study of blood T cell repertoires in COVID-19. Germline CDR1 and CDR2: SGHKS and YYEKEE (reference sequence). V lost 2 bases and J 0 bases, leaving 9 bases between the germline ends. CDR3 length equals 14 residues. Clones were sequenced by immunoSEQ multiplex PCR, and TCRdb holds only the in-frame ones, with some missing. Among 240,000 or so clones, 70% to 85% were seen once, and the ten largest hold about 2%. The J gene is TRBJ2-7, the V gene TRBV5-5; D remains unclear. What was sequenced was peripheral blood. This receptor was obtained from a woman aged 80 or older with acute or convalescent COVID-19. CDR3 region: CASSLRENSYEQYF. CDR3 DNA sequence: TGTGCCAGCAGCTTAAGAGAAAACTCCTACGAGCAGTACTTC. Full variable domain (rest looked up from reference TRBV5-5 and TRBJ2-7): DAGVTQSPTHLIKTRGQQVTLRCSPISGHKSVSWYQQVLGQGPQFIFQYYEKEERGRGNFPDRFSARQFPNYSSELNVNALLLGDSALYLCASSLRENSYEQYFGPGTRLTVT.